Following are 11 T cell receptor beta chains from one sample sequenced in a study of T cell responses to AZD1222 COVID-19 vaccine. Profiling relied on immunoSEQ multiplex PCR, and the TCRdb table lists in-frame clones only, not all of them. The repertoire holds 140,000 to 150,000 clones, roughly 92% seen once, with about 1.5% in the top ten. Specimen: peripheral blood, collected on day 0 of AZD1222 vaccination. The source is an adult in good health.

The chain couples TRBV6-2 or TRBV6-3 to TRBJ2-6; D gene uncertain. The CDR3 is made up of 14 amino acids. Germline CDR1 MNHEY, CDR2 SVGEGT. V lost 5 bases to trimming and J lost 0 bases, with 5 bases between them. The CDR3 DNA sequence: TGTGCCAGCAGTACCCTCTCTGGGGCCAACGTCCTGACTTTC. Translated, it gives CASSTLSGANVLTF.

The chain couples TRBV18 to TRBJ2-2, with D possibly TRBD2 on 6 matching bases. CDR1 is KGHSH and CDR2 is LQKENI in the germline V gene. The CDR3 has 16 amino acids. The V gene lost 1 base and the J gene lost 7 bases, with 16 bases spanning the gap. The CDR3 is CASSPRRAGADGELFF. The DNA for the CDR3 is TGTGCCAGCTCACCACGGAGGGCTGGGGCGGACGGGGAGCTGTTTTTT.

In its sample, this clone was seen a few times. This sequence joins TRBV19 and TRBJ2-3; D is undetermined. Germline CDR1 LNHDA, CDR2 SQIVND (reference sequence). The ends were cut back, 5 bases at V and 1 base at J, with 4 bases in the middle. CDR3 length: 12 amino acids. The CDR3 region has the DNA TGTGCCAGTAGTCCGGGCACAGATACGCAGTATTTT. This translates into CASSPGTDTQYF.

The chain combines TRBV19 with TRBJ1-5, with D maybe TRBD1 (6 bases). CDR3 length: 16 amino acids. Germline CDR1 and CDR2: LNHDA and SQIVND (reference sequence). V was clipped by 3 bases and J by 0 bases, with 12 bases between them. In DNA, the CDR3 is TGTGCCAGTAGTATCCCGACAGGTTTTAGCAATCAGCCCCAGCATTTT. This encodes CASSIPTGFSNQPQHF.

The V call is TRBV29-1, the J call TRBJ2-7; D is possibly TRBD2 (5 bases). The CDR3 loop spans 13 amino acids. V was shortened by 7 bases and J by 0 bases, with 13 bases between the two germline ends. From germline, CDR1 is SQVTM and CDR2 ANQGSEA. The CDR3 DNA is TGCAGCGCCTCTTCGGGGTCCTCCTACGAGCAGTACTTC. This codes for CSASSGSSYEQYF.

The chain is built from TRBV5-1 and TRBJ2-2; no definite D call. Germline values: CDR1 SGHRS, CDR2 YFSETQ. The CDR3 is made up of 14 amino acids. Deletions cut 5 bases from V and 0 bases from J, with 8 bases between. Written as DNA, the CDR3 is TGCGCCAGCAGTCTGATGACGAACACCGGGGAGCTGTTTTTT. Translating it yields CASSLMTNTGELFF.

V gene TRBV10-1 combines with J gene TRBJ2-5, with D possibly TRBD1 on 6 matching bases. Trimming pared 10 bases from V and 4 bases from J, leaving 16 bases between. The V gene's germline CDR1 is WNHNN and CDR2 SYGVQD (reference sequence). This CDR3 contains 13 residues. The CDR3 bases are TGCGCCACCAGCCCAGGGGAGAGAGAGACCCAGTACTTC. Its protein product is CATSPGERETQYF.

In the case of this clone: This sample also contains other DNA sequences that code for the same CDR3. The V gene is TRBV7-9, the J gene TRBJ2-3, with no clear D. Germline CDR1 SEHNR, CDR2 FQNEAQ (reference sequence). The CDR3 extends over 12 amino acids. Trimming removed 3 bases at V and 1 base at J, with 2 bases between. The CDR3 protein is CASSLGTDTQYF. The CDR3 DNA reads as TGTGCCAGCAGCTTGGGCACAGATACGCAGTATTTT. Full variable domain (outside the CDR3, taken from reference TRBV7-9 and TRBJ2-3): DTGVSQNPRHKITKRGQNVTFRCDPISEHNRLYWYRQTLGQGPEFLTYFQNEAQLEKSRLLSDRFSAERPKGSFSTLEIQRTEQGDSAMYLCASSLGTDTQYFGPGTRLTVL.

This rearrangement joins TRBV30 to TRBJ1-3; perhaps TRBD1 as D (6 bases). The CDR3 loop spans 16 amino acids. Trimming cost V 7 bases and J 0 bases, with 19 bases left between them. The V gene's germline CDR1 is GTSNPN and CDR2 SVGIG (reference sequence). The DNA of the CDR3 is TGTGCCTCCGATTCAGGGGAATGGTTCTCTGGAAACACCATATATTTT. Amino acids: CASDSGEWFSGNTIYF.

CDR3: CASRVGLEQFF. As DNA, the CDR3 is TGCGCCAGCAGGGTGGGCCTTGAGCAGTTCTTC. The chain carries TRBV5-1 and TRBJ2-1; D remains ambiguous. Germline loops: CDR1 SGHRS, CDR2 YFSETQ. The germline V and J ends were trimmed by 5 bases and 9 bases, with 9 bases remaining between them. The CDR3 covers 11 residues.

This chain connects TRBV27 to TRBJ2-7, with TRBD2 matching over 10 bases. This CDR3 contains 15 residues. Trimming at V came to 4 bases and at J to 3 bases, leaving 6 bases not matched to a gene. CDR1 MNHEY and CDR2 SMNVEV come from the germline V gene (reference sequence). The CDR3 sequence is CASSSLAGRDYEQYF. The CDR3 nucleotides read TGTGCCAGCAGTTCACTAGCGGGAAGGGACTACGAGCAGTACTTC.